These 8 T cell receptor beta chains share one sample of origin, sequenced in a study of breast tumors, draining lymph nodes, adjacent tissues. Axillary draining lymph nodes of breast cancer patients supplied the node samples. TCRdb fed the multiplex PCR reads into MiXCR, producing one record per CDR3 protein. Of about 110,000 distinct CDR3 sequences listed, more than 30% are singletons. The sequenced material came from axillary lymph node tissue. The receptors were gathered from a female donor with breast cancer. Some clones in this sample may be carry-over from other donors' samples.

Many counts were recorded for this clonotype. CDR3 coding DNA: TGTGCCATCCGACAGGGGGCTAACTATGGCTACACCTTC. This sequence encodes CAIRQGANYGYTF. V gene TRBV10-3 combines with J gene TRBJ1-2; 9 bases are shared with TRBD1. J was trimmed by 0 bases and V by 8 bases; bases with no gene match: 1. The CDR3 is 13 residues long. Per the germline V gene, CDR1 is ENHRY and CDR2 is SYGVKD.

This clonotype has a count of ten or more. This chain links TRBV11-2 with TRBJ2-7; 14 nucleotides match TRBD2. The germline V gene has CDR1 SGHAT and CDR2 FQNNGV. CDR3 length: 16 residues. Losses at the gene ends were 4 bases for V and 7 bases for J; bases not matched to a gene: 9. The chain's CDR3 is CASSSPTSGRAGEQYF. CDR3 sequence (DNA): TGTGCCAGCAGCTCACCGACTAGCGGGAGGGCGGGGGAGCAGTACTTC.

This clonotype was observed many times. The rearrangement links TRBV25-1 to TRBJ1-6; D is unclear. Germline CDR1 is MGHDK and CDR2 is SYGVNS. V lost 2 bases to trimming and J lost 15 bases, with 14 bases between them. The CDR3 sequence is 13 residues long. The CDR3 region is CASSELPLDVLHF. The CDR3 DNA sequence: TGTGCCAGCAGTGAACTCCCTTTAGATGTCCTCCACTTT.

This clonotype was counted at least ten times. V usage is TRBV12-3 or TRBV12-4 and J usage is TRBJ1-2, with D unclear. V was pared by 3 bases and J by 7 bases, with 6 bases between. CDR3 length equals 11 residues. The CDR3, as DNA: TGTGCCAGCAGTTTTCGGTTTGGCTACACCTTC. Translating gives CASSFRFGYTF.

This clonotype was found many times. This chain uses TRBV9 with TRBJ2-5; weak D call: TRBD1 (6 bases). V was cut by 3 bases and J by 2 bases, with 8 bases left in between. The germline gives CDR1 SGDLS, CDR2 YYNGEE. This CDR3 contains 13 residues. The CDR3 protein is CASSGGRQETQYF. As DNA, the CDR3 is TGTGCCAGCAGCGGGGGGCGGCAAGAGACCCAGTACTTC.

This clonotype was recorded at least ten times. The J gene is TRBJ1-5, the V gene TRBV30; the D is unclear. Germline CDR1 is GTSNPN and CDR2 is SVGIG (reference sequence). The V gene lost 0 bases and the J gene lost 0 bases, with 6 bases spanning the gap. The CDR3 has 14 residues. This CDR3 reads CAWSVGPSNQPQHF. The CDR3 nucleotides read TGTGCCTGGAGTGTAGGACCTAGCAATCAGCCCCAGCATTTT.

This chain joins TRBV7-3 and TRBJ2-1, with a weak D call TRBD2 (6 bases). CDR3 length: 18 amino acids. Germline values: CDR1 SGHTA, CDR2 FQGTGA. Deletions cut 2 bases from V and 1 base from J, with 18 bases between. CDR3 sequence: CASSLESFSGVSYNEQFF. The CDR3 DNA reads as TGTGCCAGCAGCTTAGAAAGCTTCTCGGGAGTTTCCTACAATGAGCAGTTCTTC. Looking up the rest from reference TRBV7-3 and TRBJ2-1 gives the full variable domain: GAGVSQTPSNKVTEKGKYVELRCDPISGHTALYWYRQSLGQGPEFLIYFQGTGAADDSGLPNDRFFAVRPEGSVSTLKIQRTERGDSAVYLCASSLESFSGVSYNEQFFGPGTRLTVL.

This chain links TRBV5-6 with TRBJ1-3, with D unresolved. Trimming left V 1 base short and J 9 bases short, with 8 bases between. The CDR3 consists of 12 residues. The germline CDR1 and CDR2 sequences are SGHDT and YYEEEE. The CDR3 bases are TGTGCCAGCAGCTTGATTGGAGCCACCATATATTTT. Amino acids: CASSLIGATIYF.